One sample yielded the 28 T cell receptor beta chains listed below, sequenced in a study of blood T cell repertoires in COVID-19. Assay: immunoSEQ multiplex PCR; the TCRdb copy retains only in-frame clones and omits some. Here the sample spans about 270,000 clones, 87% being singletons. Input material: peripheral blood. Receptors originate from a woman aged 45-65 years with acute or convalescent COVID-19.

The V and J genes are TRBV7-3 and TRBJ2-2; 7 bases map to TRBD2. V was pared by 0 bases and J by 4 bases, with 5 bases of the junction left unmatched. The germline V gene encodes CDR1 SGHTA and CDR2 FQGTGA. This CDR3 comprises 16 residues. The CDR3 nucleotides read TGTGCCAGCAGCTTAACGGGGGGGTCCATCACCGGGGAGCTGTTTTTT. Translating gives CASSLTGGSITGELFF.

The genes are TRBV5-1 and TRBJ2-1, with TRBD1 matching over 11 bases. Germline values: CDR1 SGHRS, CDR2 YFSETQ. The CDR3 has 15 amino acids. Trimming removed 3 bases from V and 4 bases from J; junction bases left unmatched: 3. The CDR3 region is CASSYGQGAYNEQFF. CDR3 nucleotide sequence: TGCGCCAGCAGCTACGGACAGGGGGCGTACAATGAGCAGTTCTTC.

This clone has only a few counts. J is TRBJ2-1 and V is TRBV4-3, with 7 bases fitting TRBD2. The CDR3 is 15 residues long. CDR1 is LGHNA and CDR2 is YSLEER in the germline V gene. V shed 4 bases and J 5 bases; nucleotides not matched to a gene: 8. CDR3 in DNA: TGCGCCAGCAGCCTCGGCGGCGCGGGAGACAATGAGCAGTTCTTC. It encodes CASSLGGAGDNEQFF.

This clone has more than one count but fewer than ten. This chain connects TRBV7-3 to TRBJ2-7, with TRBD1 identical over 9 bases. The germline gives CDR1 SGHTA, CDR2 FQGTGA. Trimming at V came to 4 bases and at J to 7 bases, leaving 14 bases not matched to a gene. The CDR3 is 16 amino acids. In DNA, the CDR3 is TGTGCCAGCAGCTACTCCGGGACAGGGTCCTACGGGGAGCAGTACTTC. This codes for CASSYSGTGSYGEQYF. Based on the CDR3 plus reference TRBV7-3 and TRBJ2-7, the full variable domain is GAGVSQTPSNKVTEKGKYVELRCDPISGHTALYWYRQSLGQGPEFLIYFQGTGAADDSGLPNDRFFAVRPEGSVSTLKIQRTERGDSAVYLCASSYSGTGSYGEQYFGPGTRLTVT.

V gene TRBV18 combines with J gene TRBJ1-6; 7 bases are shared with TRBD1. After removal of 3 bases from V and 6 bases from J, the junction contained 5 bases not matched to a gene. The CDR3 consists of 15 residues. Germline CDR1 KGHSH, CDR2 LQKENI. CDR3 sequence reads: CASSPLTGSNSPLHF. CDR3 DNA sequence: TGTGCCAGCTCACCCTTGACAGGGTCTAATTCACCCCTCCACTTT.

The V and J genes are TRBV28 and TRBJ1-2; the match to TRBD1 covers 10 bases. With 6 bases clipped from V and 2 bases from J, the junction kept 6 bases outside the gene matches. This CDR3 has 15 amino acids. Germline V lookup: CDR1 MDHEN, CDR2 SYDVKM. CDR3 sequence (DNA): TGTGCCAGCAGATTTGGACAGGGGGTAAACTATGGCTACACCTTC. Translation gives CASRFGQGVNYGYTF.

The chain combines TRBV24-1 with TRBJ1-2, with unresolved D. The CDR3 contains 12 residues. Trimming removed 2 bases from V and 4 bases from J, with 4 bases in between. From germline, CDR1 is KGHDR and CDR2 SFDVKD. CDR3 DNA: TGTGCCACCAGTGATTCCGGCTATGGCTACACCTTC. Protein: CATSDSGYGYTF.

J is TRBJ2-3 and V is TRBV27; D ambiguous. The CDR3 contains 15 residues. The ends were cut back, 7 bases at V and 2 bases at J, with 16 bases in the middle. Germline loops: CDR1 MNHEY, CDR2 SMNVEV (reference sequence). The CDR3: CASTGWAGATDTQYF. The CDR3, as DNA: TGTGCCAGCACCGGCTGGGCAGGTGCCACAGATACGCAGTATTTT.

In this sample, this clone turned up a few times. The chain couples TRBV2 to TRBJ1-5; D ambiguous. This CDR3 has 14 residues. V was cut by 3 bases and J by 7 bases, with 13 bases left in between. Germline CDR1 is SNHLY and CDR2 is FYNNEI. The CDR3: CASSDTSRVQPQHF. The CDR3 nucleotides read TGTGCCAGCAGTGATACATCGCGGGTCCAGCCCCAGCATTTT.

The chain is built from TRBV5-1 and TRBJ1-2; weak D call: TRBD1 (6 bases). This CDR3 is built from 16 residues. From germline, CDR1 is SGHRS and CDR2 YFSETQ. V lost 5 bases and J lost 4, with 21 bases in between. CDR3: CASSPVPGGRSYGYTF. The CDR3 nucleotides read TGCGCCAGCAGTCCCGTCCCGGGGGGCAGATCCTATGGCTACACCTTC.

CDR3 in DNA: TGTGCCAGCAGGGACAGTCTAAAGGAAAAACTGTTTTTT. Its protein product is CASRDSLKEKLFF. V gene TRBV7-9 combines with J gene TRBJ1-4; weak D call: TRBD1 (6 bases). Trimming left V 6 bases short and J 8 bases short, with 13 bases between. This CDR3 has 13 residues. Germline V gene sequence: CDR1 SEHNR, CDR2 FQNEAQ (reference sequence). Full variable domain (rest looked up from reference TRBV7-9 and TRBJ1-4): DTGVSQNPRHKITKRGQNVTFRCDPISEHNRLYWYRQTLGQGPEFLTYFQNEAQLEKSRLLSDRFSAERPKGSFSTLEIQRTEQGDSAMYLCASRDSLKEKLFFGSGTQLSVL.

The chain combines TRBV12-3 or TRBV12-4 with TRBJ2-7, with a weak D call TRBD1 (5 bases). CDR3 length equals 13 residues. With 2 bases removed from V and 3 bases from J, the gap between germline ends came to 8 bases. CDR3 coding DNA: TGTGCCAGCAGTTTATTACAGGACTACGAGCAGTACTTC. Translating it yields CASSLLQDYEQYF.

The chain recombines TRBV19 with TRBJ2-3; TRBD1 is a possible D gene (6 bases). The V gene lost 7 bases and the J gene lost 0 bases, with 8 bases spanning the gap. Germline CDR1 and CDR2: LNHDA and SQIVND (reference sequence). This CDR3 contains 13 residues. CDR3 DNA: TGTGCCAGTACAGGGGACAGCACAGATACGCAGTATTTT. Residues: CASTGDSTDTQYF.

The chain has TRBV30 and TRBJ1-4; D might be TRBD1 (6 bases). The CDR3 loop spans 13 amino acids. The V end was cut by 0 bases, the J end by 7 bases, with 9 bases between. The germline V gene has CDR1 GTSNPN and CDR2 SVGIG (reference sequence). CDR3 loop: CAWSVVRGEKLFF. CDR3 sequence (DNA): TGTGCCTGGAGTGTAGTCAGGGGTGAAAAACTGTTTTTT.

The CDR3 DNA sequence: TGTGCCAGCAGTGGGGACAGGCGAAGATTACTTAACTATGGCTACACCTTC. It is translated as CASSGDRRRLLNYGYTF. The gene calls are TRBV28 and TRBJ1-2, with 8 bases identical to TRBD1. This CDR3 has 17 amino acids. Per the germline V gene, CDR1 is MDHEN and CDR2 is SYDVKM. V gave up 5 bases and J gave up 1 base; unmatched junction bases: 12.

Remarks on this clone: The junction does not match germline at one end; this may be a read error. The V gene is TRBV7-3, the J gene TRBJ2-3; 8 bases match TRBD1. The germline gives CDR1 SGHTA, CDR2 FQGTGA. The CDR3 contains 16 residues. CDR3 sequence: CANSPTGGRGTDTQYF. In DNA, the CDR3 is TGTGCCAACAGCCCCACAGGGGGGAGAGGCACAGATACGCAGTATTTT.

The J gene is TRBJ2-5, the V gene TRBV13, with D possibly TRBD2 on 5 matching bases. Germline V gene lookup returns CDR1 PRHDT and CDR2 FYEKMQ (reference sequence). The germline V and J ends were trimmed by 2 bases and 5 bases, with 18 bases remaining between them. The CDR3 spans 16 residues. CDR3 residues: CASSLRFATRGETQYF. For the CDR3, the DNA is TGTGCCAGCAGCTTACGGTTTGCAACCCGGGGTGAGACCCAGTACTTC.

The CDR3 DNA reads TGTGCCAGCAGTTCTCAGGGTACCCACAATGAGCAGTTCTTC. Its translation: CASSSQGTHNEQFF. The V call is TRBV2, the J call TRBJ2-1, with D possibly matching TRBD1 (5 bases). Germline values: CDR1 SNHLY, CDR2 FYNNEI. Trimming removed 5 bases from V and 5 bases from J, with 13 bases in between. The CDR3 is 14 amino acids.

The chain carries TRBV23-1 and TRBJ2-7, with 9 bases that match TRBD2. TRBV23-1 is filed as an ORF, its function uncertain. V trimming: 0 bases; J trimming: 0 bases; junction bases outside the gene matches: 3. The CDR3 sequence is 16 residues long. CDR3 sequence: CASSQSGSGSSYEQYF. CDR3 coding DNA: TGCGCCAGCAGTCAATCGGGTAGCGGGAGCTCCTACGAGCAGTACTTC.

The chain joins TRBV7-2 to TRBJ2-2, with TRBD1 as a possible D gene (6 bases). V lost 4 bases to trimming and J lost 7 bases, with 16 bases between them. CDR3 length equals 15 residues. Germline-derived CDR1 and CDR2 are SGHTA and FQGNSA. The DNA of the CDR3 is TGTGCCAGCAGCTCCCAAGGGGGAGAGGTCGGGGAGCTGTTTTTT. It yields the protein CASSSQGGEVGELFF.

This clone has more than one count but fewer than ten. The rearrangement joins TRBV6-1 to TRBJ2-7, with D hard to call. Between the trimmed V and J ends, which lost 2 bases and 2 bases, there was a span of 13 bases. Germline CDR1 is MNHNS and CDR2 is SASEGT. The CDR3 contains 15 residues. The CDR3 spells CASSEYLSSAYEQYF. As DNA, the CDR3 is TGTGCCAGCAGTGAATATCTGTCGAGCGCCTACGAGCAGTACTTC.

The V gene is TRBV20-1, the J gene TRBJ1-1; no definite D call. The CDR3 covers 11 residues. Germline V gene data show CDR1 as DFQATT and CDR2 as SNEGSKA (reference sequence). In DNA form, the CDR3 reads TGCAGGGTTCCAGAGAACACTGAAGCTTTCTTT. It encodes CRVPENTEAFF.

This sequence joins TRBV9 and TRBJ2-7; a possible D gene is TRBD1 (6 bases). This CDR3 is built from 15 residues. V dropped 0 bases and J dropped 4 bases, with 14 bases sitting between them. Germline CDR1 reads SGDLS; CDR2 reads YYNGEE. The CDR3 nucleotides read TGTGCCAGCAGCGTAGAAGGGACAACCCCGTACGAGCAGTACTTC. Its translation is CASSVEGTTPYEQYF.

The genes are TRBV7-2 and TRBJ2-3; possibly TRBD1 for D (6 bases). V lost 5 bases, J lost 1 base, and 19 bases lay in between. Germline V lookup: CDR1 SGHTA, CDR2 FQGNSA. There are 17 residues in the CDR3. The CDR3 DNA reads as TGTGCCAGCAGCCCCCGGTGGGGGCGGTTGGGCACAGATACGCAGTATTTT. This codes for CASSPRWGRLGTDTQYF. The entire variable domain, with the rest obtained from reference TRBV7-2 and TRBJ2-3, is as follows: GAGVSQSPSNKVTEKGKDVELRCDPISGHTALYWYRQSLGQGLEFLIYFQGNSAPDKSGLPSDRFSAERTGGSVSTLTIQRTQQEDSAVYLCASSPRWGRLGTDTQYFGPGTRLTVL.

The V gene is TRBV29-1, the J gene TRBJ1-2; D unresolved. The germline V and J ends were trimmed by 3 bases and 7 bases, with 9 bases remaining between them. Germline CDR1 and CDR2: SQVTM and ANQGSEA. There are 11 residues in the CDR3. The CDR3 sequence: CSVERAAGYTF. The CDR3 DNA sequence: TGCAGCGTTGAGAGGGCGGCTGGCTACACCTTC.

This clone was seen once. CDR3 nucleotide sequence: TGCGCCAGCAGCCTACTAGCGGGAGGAACCGGGGAGCTGTTTTTT. It specifies CASSLLAGGTGELFF. The chain recombines TRBV4-3 with TRBJ2-2, with 12 bases identical to TRBD2. The V segment lost 4 bases and the J segment 5 bases; nucleotides outside the gene matches: 2. The CDR3 totals 15 residues. The germline V gene encodes CDR1 LGHNA and CDR2 YSLEER.

This clone appeared once. This chain joins TRBV9 and TRBJ2-1; tentatively, D is TRBD2 (5 bases). The length of the CDR3 is 13 residues. V lost 1 base and J 14 bases, leaving 16 bases between the germline ends. Germline V gives CDR1 SGDLS, CDR2 YYNGEE. The CDR3 here is CASSVTYGSKEFF. In DNA, the CDR3 is TGTGCCAGCAGCGTAACGTATGGGAGCAAGGAGTTCTTC.

The chain combines TRBV7-3 with TRBJ2-2; D may be TRBD1 (6 bases). V was cut by 5 bases and J by 1 base, with 17 bases left in between. Germline loops: CDR1 SGHTA, CDR2 FQGTGA. The CDR3 totals 17 residues. The CDR3 here is CASSIRGGGRNTGELFF. The CDR3 bases are TGTGCCAGCAGCATCAGGGGTGGGGGACGGAACACCGGGGAGCTGTTTTTT.